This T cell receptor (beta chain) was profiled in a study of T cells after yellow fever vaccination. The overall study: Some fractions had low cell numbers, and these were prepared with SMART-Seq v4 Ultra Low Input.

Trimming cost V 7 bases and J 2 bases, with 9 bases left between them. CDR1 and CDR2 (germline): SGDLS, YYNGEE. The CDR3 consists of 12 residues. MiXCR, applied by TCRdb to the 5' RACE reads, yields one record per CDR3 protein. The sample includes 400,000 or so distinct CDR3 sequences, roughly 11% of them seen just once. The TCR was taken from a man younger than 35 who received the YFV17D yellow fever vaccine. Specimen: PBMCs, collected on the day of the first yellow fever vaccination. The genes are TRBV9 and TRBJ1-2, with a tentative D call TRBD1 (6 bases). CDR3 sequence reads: CASERGNYGYTF. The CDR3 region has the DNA TGTGCCAGCGAGAGGGGGAACTATGGCTACACCTTC.